A selection of T cell receptor beta chains follows, all from one sample in a study of T-cell reconstitution after alpha-beta-depleted transplantation in children. MiXCR, run by TCRdb on the PCR reads, gives a single entry per CDR3 protein. The sample lists hundreds of thousands of distinct CDR3 sequences; around 13% were seen once. The specimen was PBMCs, collected before TCRalphabeta/CD19-depleted stem cell transplant. The receptors stem from a girl aged 2 to 9 with congenital amegakaryocytic thrombocytopenia, due to receive a stem cell transplant. Each CDR3 is given with its conserved first and last residue. The D gene is left open where the match is weak. Rows may omit the clone size; those that give it use once, few, many or a size class.

NA	TRBV5-4	many	TRBJ2-7	CASSLEAGLAEQYF	TGTGCCAGCAGCTTGGAGGCAGGGTTAGCCGAGCAGTACTTC
NA	TRBV5-5	NA	TRBJ2-7	CASSILQGGPYEQYF	TGTGCCAGCAGCATTTTACAGGGGGGGCCCTACGAGCAGTACTTC
NA	TRBV12-3/TRBV12-4	many	TRBJ2-1	CASSPVDPTSYNEQFF	TGTGCCAGCAGCCCCGTCGACCCAACCTCCTACAATGAGCAGTTCTTC
NA	TRBV4-2	few	TRBJ2-1	CASSQPGANEQFF	TGTGCCAGCAGCCAACCAGGCGCCAATGAGCAGTTCTTC
NA	TRBV29-1	NA	TRBJ2-5	CSGSGDQETQHF	TGCAGCGGGTCGGGGGACCAAGAGACCCAGCACTTC
TRBD2	TRBV7-2	NA	TRBJ2-7	CASSSGTSEAYEQYF	TGTGCCAGCAGCTCCGGGACTAGTGAAGCCTACGAGCAGTACTTC
NA	TRBV10-3	few	TRBJ2-1	CAISDPLRSNEQFF	TGTGCCATCAGTGACCCCCTCAGGAGCAATGAGCAGTTCTTC
TRBD1	TRBV20-1	many	TRBJ2-3	CSAQSWDRRTDTQYF	TGCAGTGCCCAAAGCTGGGACAGGCGCACAGATACGCAGTATTTT
TRBD2	TRBV20-1	NA	TRBJ2-1	CSARGSLAGAWYNEQFF	TGCAGTGCTAGAGGTTCCCTAGCGGGAGCGTGGTACAATGAGCAGTTCTTC
NA	TRBV12-3/TRBV12-4	many	TRBJ1-5	CASSLGSFSNQPQHF	TGTGCCAGCAGTTTGGGCAGCTTTAGCAATCAGCCCCAGCATTTT
NA	TRBV3-1	NA	TRBJ2-3	CASSRQGAGSFTDTQYF	TGTGCCAGCAGCAGACAGGGAGCGGGTTCCTTCACAGATACGCAGTATTTT
NA	TRBV6-5	NA	TRBJ1-2	CASSYRDIERGGYTF	TGTGCCAGCAGTTACCGGGACATTGAGAGAGGTGGCTACACCTTC
NA	TRBV21-1	many	TRBJ2-7	CASHASGHSYEQYF	TGTGCCAGCCACGCTAGCGGCCACTCCTACGAGCAGTACTTC
NA	TRBV29-1	few	TRBJ2-2	CSVEGNRENTGELFF	TGCAGCGTGGAGGGAAACAGGGAGAACACCGGGGAGCTGTTTTTT
TRBD2	TRBV2	NA	TRBJ2-1	CASIELADEQFF	TGTGCCAGCATTGAACTAGCGGATGAGCAGTTCTTC
TRBD1	TRBV20-1	many	TRBJ1-2	CSARDDRGPIYGYTF	TGCAGTGCTAGGGACGACAGGGGTCCAATCTATGGCTACACCTTC
NA	TRBV5-6	many	TRBJ1-4	CASSFGGTNEKLFF	TGTGCCAGCAGCTTCGGCGGAACTAATGAAAAACTGTTTTTT
NA	TRBV15	few	TRBJ2-7	CATSRALLTEQYF	TGTGCCACCAGCAGAGCACTTTTGACCGAGCAGTACTTC
NA	TRBV5-1	few	TRBJ1-1	CASSLGPHRVWNTEAFF	TGCGCCAGCAGCTTGGGGCCCCACAGGGTGTGGAACACTGAAGCTTTCTTT
TRBD2	TRBV7-2	NA	TRBJ2-5	CASSLVGTSGTQETQYF	TGTGCCAGCAGCTTAGTCGGGACTAGCGGGACCCAAGAGACCCAGTACTTC
NA	TRBV12-3/TRBV12-4	many	TRBJ1-2	CASTNGGMDGYTF	TGTGCCAGCACGAATGGTGGGATGGATGGCTACACCTTC
NA	TRBV5-5	many	TRBJ1-3	CASSLMWMTGNTIYF	TGTGCCAGCAGCTTGATGTGGATGACTGGAAACACCATATATTTT
TRBD2	TRBV20-1	many	TRBJ2-1	CSAPSNPSGIWNEQFF	TGCAGTGCTCCCTCGAATCCTAGCGGGATCTGGAATGAGCAGTTCTTC
TRBD2	TRBV5-1	NA	TRBJ2-3	CASNKKRTSGIPDTQYF	TGCGCCAGCAACAAGAAGAGGACTAGCGGGATACCAGATACGCAGTATTTT
TRBD1	TRBV7-8	many	TRBJ1-5	CASSLVFGTGGDQPQHF	TGTGCCAGCAGCTTAGTCTTTGGGACAGGGGGGGATCAGCCCCAGCATTTT
NA	TRBV11-2	many	TRBJ2-2	CASSFPGRTGELFF	TGTGCCAGCAGCTTCCCGGGGCGGACCGGGGAGCTGTTTTTT
NA	TRBV12-3/TRBV12-4	many	TRBJ1-1	CASSFLPRNTEAFF	TGTGCCAGCAGTTTTCTTCCTAGGAACACTGAAGCTTTCTTT
TRBD2	TRBV29-1	few	TRBJ2-5	CSVGLGTSGRSETQYF	TGCAGCGTTGGACTCGGGACTAGCGGTCGGTCGGAGACCCAGTACTTC
TRBD2	TRBV7-3	NA	TRBJ2-7	CASSLGLALPDEQYF	TGTGCCAGCAGCTTAGGACTAGCGCTACCGGACGAGCAGTACTTC
NA	TRBV2	few	TRBJ2-1	CASSDLGGPNNEQFF	TGTGCCAGCAGTGATCTGGGCGGGCCTAACAATGAGCAGTTCTTC
TRBD2	TRBV5-1	many	TRBJ2-3	CASTTSGSTDTQYF	TGCGCCAGCACCACTAGCGGCAGCACAGATACGCAGTATTTT
TRBD2	TRBV20-1	few	TRBJ2-7	CSARRSGTSGSWFENEQYF	TGCAGTGCTAGGCGTTCGGGGACTAGCGGGAGTTGGTTCGAAAACGAGCAGTACTTC
TRBD2	TRBV5-1	many	TRBJ2-6	CASSGLAGFGANVLTF	TGCGCCAGCAGCGGACTAGCGGGATTTGGGGCCAACGTCCTGACTTTC
NA	TRBV6-6	NA	TRBJ2-7	CASASPGSYEQYF	TGTGCCAGTGCTAGTCCGGGGTCCTACGAGCAGTACTTC
TRBD2	TRBV5-6	many	TRBJ2-1	CASSELAGRVEQFF	TGTGCCAGCAGCGAACTAGCGGGGAGGGTGGAGCAGTTCTTC
NA	TRBV7-6	many	TRBJ2-1	CASSSRTAFNSYNEQFF	TGTGCCAGCAGCTCAAGGACTGCCTTTAACTCCTACAATGAGCAGTTCTTC
NA	TRBV20-1	many	TRBJ2-2	CSARVAGRETGELFF	TGCAGTGCTAGAGTAGCAGGACGGGAGACCGGGGAGCTGTTTTTT
TRBD2	TRBV7-9	many	TRBJ2-1	CASSFGTSGEQFF	TGTGCCAGCAGCTTCGGGACTAGTGGTGAGCAGTTCTTC
NA	TRBV5-1	many	TRBJ2-1	CASSLGTNDEQFF	TGCGCCAGCAGCTTAGGGACGAACGATGAGCAGTTCTTC
TRBD1	TRBV20-1	many	TRBJ2-7	CSANTRDRGTSYEQYF	TGCAGTGCCAATACCCGGGACAGGGGGACCTCCTACGAGCAGTACTTC
NA	TRBV3-1	few	TRBJ2-3	CASSQMTDTQYF	TGTGCCAGCAGCCAAATGACAGATACGCAGTATTTT
NA	TRBV7-9	many	TRBJ2-7	CASSLGGIGNEQYF	TGTGCCAGCAGCTTAGGAGGGATTGGAAACGAGCAGTACTTC
NA	TRBV18	once	TRBJ2-7	CASSSRRASYEQYF	TGTGCCAGCTCAAGTCGCAGAGCTTCCTACGAGCAGTACTTC
NA	TRBV7-9	few	TRBJ2-3	CASSLDLRRATQYF	TGTGCCAGCAGCTTAGATCTTCGGCGGGCTACGCAGTATTTT
NA	TRBV12-3/TRBV12-4	many	TRBJ1-2	CASSHRDYGYTF	TGTGCCAGCAGTCATCGGGACTATGGCTACACCTTC
NA	TRBV14	few	TRBJ2-7	CASSLFWAGEQYF	TGTGCCAGCAGCCTGTTTTGGGCCGGAGAGCAGTACTTC
TRBD1	TRBV27	many	TRBJ2-1	CASRPGTGYNNEQFF	TGTGCCAGCAGACCTGGGACAGGGTACAACAATGAGCAGTTCTTC
TRBD1	TRBV12-3/TRBV12-4	few	TRBJ2-7	CASSRNRGEQYF	TGTGCCAGCAGCCGAAACAGGGGCGAGCAGTACTTC
TRBD2	TRBV10-2	many	TRBJ2-7	CASSEITSDEQYF	TGCGCCAGCAGTGAAATAACTAGCGACGAGCAGTACTTC
NA	TRBV18	once	TRBJ2-6	CASSPRTEGSGANVLTF	TGTGCCAGCTCACCGCGGACGGAGGGCTCTGGGGCCAACGTCCTGACTTTC